Listed below are T cell receptor beta chains from one sample, sequenced in a study of identical twins. TCRdb itself ran the 5' RACE reads through MiXCR, one entry per CDR3 protein. Among approximately 620,000 distinct CDR3 sequences listed, over 8.5% were seen once. Another study also made use of these data, one on yellow fever vaccine responses in identical twins.

The specimen sequenced was PBMCs. The receptor source for this set is a young woman in good health. Each CDR3 is given with its conserved first and last residue. The size of a clone is reported for some rows only, either as once, few or many, or as a class for expanded clones.

cdr3_aa j_call v_call clone_size
CASSKDGMNTEAFF TRBJ1-1 TRBV12-3/TRBV12-4 many
CASSPGDRGNQPQHF TRBJ1-5 TRBV7-9 .
CASSLSGGGGYEQYF TRBJ2-7 TRBV5-6 many
CASSKAAYQETQYF TRBJ2-5 TRBV21-1 many
CASSWRESTDTQYF TRBJ2-3 TRBV28 .
CASSLDGRGGEQYF TRBJ2-7 TRBV7-2 few
CSVEVGRLAETNTGELFF TRBJ2-2 TRBV29-1 .
CASRRTGENTGELFF TRBJ2-2 TRBV5-1 few
CAISGSGGNFNEQFF TRBJ2-1 TRBV10-3 many
CASSQGRREQFF TRBJ2-1 TRBV4-1 .
CASSLVQQNTGELFF TRBJ2-2 TRBV7-8 few
CASSHDRGGVRWQPQHF TRBJ1-5 TRBV7-9 many
CASRYGTSVGSYEQYF TRBJ2-7 TRBV12-3/TRBV12-4 many
CASSGMRTGHEQYF TRBJ2-7 TRBV7-9 few
CASSQSPSGEQYF TRBJ2-7 TRBV14 few
CSALSGRVGNEQFF TRBJ2-1 TRBV20-1 few
CASRGQDTNTEAFF TRBJ1-1 TRBV6-1 few
CASSSPGQGVYFQYF TRBJ2-4 TRBV5-6 .
CASSLRVRDTQYF TRBJ2-3 TRBV7-6 few
CASSNSLMAGELFF TRBJ2-2 TRBV7-2 .
CSVATDTDTQYF TRBJ2-3 TRBV29-1 .
CASSYINEQYF TRBJ2-7 TRBV6-6 few
CASCGDSRTQYF TRBJ2-5 TRBV6-5 .
CSAPGTSGGETQYF TRBJ2-5 TRBV20-1 .
CAWVGENTGELFF TRBJ2-2 TRBV30 .
CSVDWGHSNTGELFF TRBJ2-2 TRBV29-1 many
CSADDIGQETQYF TRBJ2-5 TRBV20-1 .
CASRAAGRTGELFF TRBJ2-2 TRBV6-1 few
CASSPRLDLAKNIQYF TRBJ2-4 TRBV18 few
CASSEASGVSGNEQFF TRBJ2-1 TRBV10-2 few
CASSPYRTNTGELFF TRBJ2-2 TRBV6-1 .
CASSDAIQGSNGYTF TRBJ1-2 TRBV10-1 many
CASRLSSGATGELFF TRBJ2-2 TRBV12-3/TRBV12-4 many
CAVGQGPTGELFF TRBJ2-2 TRBV10-3 .
CSVVGTRDGETQYF TRBJ2-5 TRBV29-1 few
CASSREGAMDTQYF TRBJ2-3 TRBV7-2 few
CASRRGGSGDEQFF TRBJ2-1 TRBV10-1 few
CAAFYLLGQGTTDTQYF TRBJ2-3 TRBV24-1 .
CSGAGVGYEQYF TRBJ2-7 TRBV20-1 .
CASQSRSTYEQYF TRBJ2-7 TRBV19 .